A single sample is the source of the 31 T cell receptor beta chains below, sequenced in a study of blood T cell repertoires in COVID-19. Assay used: immunoSEQ multiplex PCR; TCRdb lists only in-frame clones, some missing. The data contain 150,000 or so clones, around 84% of them singletons. Sequencing was done on a sample of peripheral blood. All receptors derive from a man aged 60 to 75 with active or convalescent COVID-19.

This clone was detected a few times. This chain uses TRBV24-1 with TRBJ2-7; 9 bases are a match to TRBD1. CDR1 and CDR2 from the germline V gene are KGHDR and SFDVKD. The CDR3 loop spans 19 amino acids. V gave up 3 bases and J gave up 0 bases; unmatched junction bases: 14. CDR3 bases: TGTGCCACCAGTGATGCTCCGGGACAGGGTAGATCCAGCTCCTACGAGCAGTACTTC. The encoded protein is CATSDAPGQGRSSSYEQYF.

The genes are TRBV7-2 and TRBJ2-5; 11 positions match TRBD2. The CDR3 covers 17 residues. Trimming removed 4 bases from V and 7 bases from J; junction bases left unmatched: 14. Germline lookup yields CDR1 SGHTA and CDR2 FQGNSA. CDR3 nucleotides: TGTGCCAGCAGCTCCCTACCGGGACTAGCGGCCCGTAGGACCCAGTACTTC. Its translation is CASSSLPGLAARRTQYF.

This clone was seen only once. The chain has TRBV5-1 and TRBJ2-3; maybe TRBD2 (5 bases). This CDR3 contains 15 residues. The germline gives CDR1 SGHRS, CDR2 YFSETQ. V was shortened by 6 bases and J by 0 bases, with 14 bases between the two germline ends. CDR3 in DNA: TGCGCCAGCACCAAAGACGGGGAAAGCACAGATACGCAGTATTTT. Amino acids: CASTKDGESTDTQYF.

V and J are TRBV20-1 and TRBJ1-5, with D possibly TRBD1 on 6 matching bases. This CDR3 comprises 17 residues. From germline, CDR1 is DFQATT and CDR2 SNEGSKA (reference sequence). V was pared by 4 bases and J by 1 base, with 20 bases between. The CDR3 nucleotides are TGCAGTGCTATTGATTCGCAGGGGCGGCGGAGCAATCAGCCCCAGCATTTT. Its protein is CSAIDSQGRRSNQPQHF.

The chain couples TRBV7-3 to TRBJ1-1; tentatively, D is TRBD1 (5 bases). The CDR3 extends over 16 amino acids. The germline V gene encodes CDR1 SGHTA and CDR2 FQGTGA. V gave up 5 bases and J gave up 0 bases, with 16 bases separating them. The CDR3 region has the DNA TGTGCCAGCAGCGCCGAGCGGGCAGGGTTGAACACTGAAGCTTTCTTT. Its protein product is CASSAERAGLNTEAFF.

The V call is TRBV7-6, the J call TRBJ2-1; D is possibly TRBD2 (5 bases). Trimming removed 2 bases at V and 1 base at J, with 9 bases between. The CDR3 is made up of 15 amino acids. The germline V gene has CDR1 SGHVS and CDR2 FNYEAQ. This chain's CDR3 is CASSLSGWSYNEQFF. CDR3 nucleotides: TGTGCCAGCAGCTTAAGCGGTTGGTCCTACAATGAGCAGTTCTTC.

V is TRBV7-3 and J is TRBJ2-1; 9 nucleotides match TRBD1. Germline CDR1 and CDR2: SGHTA and FQGTGA. This CDR3 comprises 15 residues. With 5 bases clipped from V and 2 bases from J, the junction kept 4 bases outside the gene matches. CDR3 sequence: CASSRQGGPYNEQFF. CDR3 in DNA: TGTGCCAGCAGCCGACAGGGGGGTCCCTACAATGAGCAGTTCTTC.

This clone was observed once. The chain combines TRBV24-1 with TRBJ2-1; TRBD2 matches at 7 bases. The junction had 8 bases not matched to a gene; V was cut back by 3 bases and J by 4 bases. The CDR3 spans 16 residues. CDR1 and CDR2 from the germline V gene are KGHDR and SFDVKD. CDR3 protein: CATSDPSAGEYNEQFF. Written as DNA, the CDR3 is TGTGCCACCAGTGATCCCTCGGCGGGAGAATACAATGAGCAGTTCTTC.

The chain couples TRBV5-1 to TRBJ2-5; 8 nucleotides align to TRBD1. Germline V lookup: CDR1 SGHRS, CDR2 YFSETQ. After removal of 0 bases from V and 4 bases from J, the junction contained 2 bases not matched to a gene. The CDR3 has 14 amino acids. The CDR3 bases are TGCGCCAGCAGCTTGGGGACAGGGAGAGAGACCCAGTACTTC. Its protein is CASSLGTGRETQYF.

The chain links TRBV5-1 to TRBJ2-5; 8 bases agree with TRBD2. After removal of 0 bases from V and 4 bases from J, the junction contained 11 bases not matched to a gene. The CDR3 has 17 residues. Germline V CDR1 and CDR2: SGHRS, YFSETQ. The CDR3 here is CASSLDVSGSSAETQYF. The CDR3 coding sequence is TGCGCCAGCAGCTTGGATGTGAGCGGGAGCTCAGCAGAGACCCAGTACTTC. Looking up the rest from reference TRBV5-1 and TRBJ2-5 gives the full variable domain: KAGVTQTPRYLIKTRGQQVTLSCSPISGHRSVSWYQQTPGQGLQFLFEYFSETQRNKGNFPGRFSGRQFSNSRSEMNVSTLELGDSALYLCASSLDVSGSSAETQYFGPGTRLLVL.

The chain is built from TRBV5-6 and TRBJ2-5, with TRBD2 identical over 11 bases. The V segment lost 5 bases and the J segment 3 bases; nucleotides outside the gene matches: 3. Germline V gene data show CDR1 as SGHDT and CDR2 as YYEEEE. This CDR3 has 14 residues. The CDR3: CASSTGLAEETQYF. The CDR3 DNA is TGTGCCAGCAGTACGGGACTAGCGGAAGAGACCCAGTACTTC.

The genes are TRBV5-4 and TRBJ2-5; a possible D gene is TRBD1 (5 bases). V lost 1 base to trimming and J lost 4 bases, with 11 bases between them. The CDR3 runs to 14 residues. Germline CDR1 is SGHNT and CDR2 is YYREEE (reference sequence). CDR3 sequence: CASSLTGPGETQYF. DNA of the CDR3: TGTGCCAGCAGCTTGACAGGACCTGGAGAGACCCAGTACTTC.

This chain connects TRBV7-2 to TRBJ1-1; D possibly corresponds to TRBD1 (5 bases). Trimming removed 5 bases at V and 4 bases at J, with 11 bases between. The CDR3 loop spans 13 amino acids. Germline CDR1 and CDR2: SGHTA and FQGNSA. The CDR3 loop reads CASSQGRFTEAFF. The DNA for the CDR3 is TGTGCCAGCAGCCAGGGTAGGTTCACTGAAGCTTTCTTT.

This clone was seen only a few times. The chain is built from TRBV3-1 (or the pseudogene TRBV3-2) and TRBJ1-4; maybe TRBD1 (5 bases). The CDR3 covers 18 residues. V was clipped by 0 bases and J by 0 bases, with 14 bases between them. Germline V gene sequence: CDR1 LGHDT, CDR2 YNNKEL (reference sequence). CDR3 sequence: CASSQDGTGGTTNEKLFF. The CDR3 nucleotides read TGTGCCAGCAGCCAAGATGGTACAGGTGGGACAACTAATGAAAAACTGTTTTTT.

Note on this clone: This may be a read error: a much more frequent sequence differs by one nucleotide. Distinct nucleotide sequences in the sample also encode this CDR3. This chain links TRBV5-4 with TRBJ1-2; D possibly corresponds to TRBD1 (6 bases). Germline V gene lookup returns CDR1 SGHNT and CDR2 YYREEE (reference sequence). Trimming took off 4 bases at V and 1 base at J, with 8 bases between the two ends. The CDR3 extends over 13 amino acids. This chain's CDR3 is CASSPDSNYGYTF. In DNA, the CDR3 is TGTGCCAGCAGCCCGGACAGTAACTATGGCTACACCTTC.

A single count supports this clone. The V and J genes are TRBV5-1 and TRBJ2-1, with D uncertain. CDR3 length: 12 amino acids. V gave up 1 base and J gave up 5 bases, with 4 bases separating them. Germline assignment: CDR1 SGHRS and CDR2 YFSETQ. The CDR3 nucleotides are TGCGCCAGCAGCTTGCCAAACAATGAGCAGTTCTTC. It specifies CASSLPNNEQFF. The full variable domain, its missing parts supplied by reference TRBV5-1 and TRBJ2-1, is KAGVTQTPRYLIKTRGQQVTLSCSPISGHRSVSWYQQTPGQGLQFLFEYFSETQRNKGNFPGRFSGRQFSNSRSEMNVSTLELGDSALYLCASSLPNNEQFFGPGTRLTVL.

The genes are TRBV27 and TRBJ2-1; a possible D gene is TRBD2 (6 bases). The CDR3 totals 13 residues. Germline V gene data show CDR1 as MNHEY and CDR2 as SMNVEV (reference sequence). V was shortened by 7 bases and J by 5 bases, with 12 bases between the two germline ends. The CDR3 nucleotides are TGTGCCAGCACGAGGCGGGACCACAATGAGCAGTTCTTC. Its translation is CASTRRDHNEQFF.

This rearrangement joins TRBV18 to TRBJ2-2; D is perhaps TRBD2 (7 bases). Germline assignment: CDR1 KGHSH and CDR2 LQKENI. Trimming pared 1 base from V and 5 bases from J, leaving 14 bases between. This CDR3 region has 16 residues. The CDR3 DNA reads TGTGCCAGCTCACCACGGGCGGGGGCAGTGACCGGGGAGCTGTTTTTT. Residues: CASSPRAGAVTGELFF.

The CDR3 nucleotides are TGTGCCAGCAGCTCGGACAGGTACAATGAGCAGTTCTTC. Protein sequence: CASSSDRYNEQFF. The chain links TRBV5-6 to TRBJ2-1, with 7 bases identical to TRBD1. The CDR3 has 13 amino acids. Germline V gene data show CDR1 as SGHDT and CDR2 as YYEEEE. Trimming took 3 bases from V and 4 from J; bases not matched to a gene: 1.

The CDR3 is CATKLAPSTDTQYF. Here the CDR3 DNA reads TGTGCCACCAAACTAGCGCCAAGCACAGATACGCAGTATTTT. The gene calls are TRBV5-5 and TRBJ2-3; 7 nucleotides agree with TRBD2. This CDR3 is 14 amino acids long. CDR1 is SGHKS, CDR2 YYEKEE, per germline (reference sequence). The junction had 7 bases not matched to a gene; V was cut back by 9 bases and J by 0 bases.

V gene TRBV7-8 combines with J gene TRBJ2-7; 7 bases are a match to TRBD2. Trimming at V came to 0 bases and at J to 3 bases, leaving 5 bases not matched to a gene. This CDR3 has 15 residues. Germline CDR1 reads SGHVS; CDR2 reads FQNEAQ. For the CDR3, the DNA is TGTGCCAGCAGCTTAGCGGGGAGGGCTTTCTACGAGCAGTACTTC. This gives the protein CASSLAGRAFYEQYF. The full variable domain, completed using reference TRBV7-8 and TRBJ2-7, is GAGVSQSPRYKVAKRGQDVALRCDPISGHVSLFWYQQALGQGPEFLTYFQNEAQLDKSGLPSDRFFAERPEGSVSTLKIQRTQQEDSAVYLCASSLAGRAFYEQYFGPGTRLTVT.

The rearrangement links TRBV28 to TRBJ1-2; D may be TRBD1 (6 bases). The germline V gene encodes CDR1 MDHEN and CDR2 SYDVKM. V dropped 6 bases and J dropped 4 bases, with 15 bases sitting between them. This CDR3 comprises 14 residues. CDR3 sequence (DNA): TGTGCCAGCAGGGCTGGACAGCGATTCTATGGCTACACCTTC. Translation: CASRAGQRFYGYTF.

The chain uses TRBV19 and TRBJ2-7; D perhaps matches TRBD2 (6 bases). The germline V gene encodes CDR1 LNHDA and CDR2 SQIVND (reference sequence). Trimming took off 5 bases at V and 2 bases at J, with 16 bases between the two ends. The CDR3 loop spans 15 amino acids. The CDR3 is CASSSRRADTYEQYF. CDR3 sequence (DNA): TGTGCCAGTAGTTCCCGGAGGGCTGATACCTACGAGCAGTACTTC.

The chain has TRBV19 and TRBJ1-5; maybe TRBD1 (6 bases). With 0 bases removed from V and 7 bases from J, the gap between germline ends came to 13 bases. Germline V gene lookup returns CDR1 LNHDA and CDR2 SQIVND (reference sequence). The CDR3 totals 15 residues. CDR3 nucleotide sequence: TGTGCCAGTAGTATAGATCAGGGCAGGGGACAGCCCCAGCATTTT. This gives the protein CASSIDQGRGQPQHF. Full variable domain (remainder filled in from reference TRBV19 and TRBJ1-5): DGGITQSPKYLFRKEGQNVTLSCEQNLNHDAMYWYRQDPGQGLRLIYYSQIVNDFQKGDIAEGYSVSREKKESFPLTVTSAQKNPTAFYLCASSIDQGRGQPQHFGDGTRLSIL.

The rearrangement joins TRBV4-1 to TRBJ2-3; D is perhaps TRBD1 (6 bases). Germline CDR1 reads MGHRA; CDR2 reads YSYEKL. The CDR3 is 15 residues long. The ends were cut back, 4 bases at V and 2 bases at J, with 13 bases in the middle. The DNA for the CDR3 is TGCGCCAGCAGCCGGGTAGGGGGTGACACAGATACGCAGTATTTT. It translates to CASSRVGGDTDTQYF.

The V gene is TRBV5-1, the J gene TRBJ1-5; possible D gene TRBD1, 6 bases. V was clipped by 0 bases and J by 0 bases, with 10 bases between them. Looked up from germline, CDR1 is SGHRS and CDR2 is YFSETQ. This CDR3 region has 16 residues. This CDR3 reads CASSLGDNNSNQPQHF. DNA of the CDR3: TGCGCCAGCAGCTTGGGGGACAATAATAGCAATCAGCCCCAGCATTTT.

This clone was seen only a few times. V and J are TRBV3-1 (or the pseudogene TRBV3-2) and TRBJ2-5, with TRBD2 matching over 9 bases. The CDR3 runs to 16 residues. The V segment lost 0 bases and the J segment 6 bases; nucleotides outside the gene matches: 8. Germline V gene data show CDR1 as LGHDT and CDR2 as YNNKEL (reference sequence). DNA of the CDR3: TGTGCCAGCAGCCAAGAACGGCGGGAGGGCCCGAAGACCCAGTACTTC. It yields the protein CASSQERREGPKTQYF.

This rearrangement joins TRBV27 to TRBJ2-4, with 7 bases fitting TRBD1. Looked up from germline, CDR1 is MNHEY and CDR2 is SMNVEV (reference sequence). CDR3 length: 14 residues. Trimming took 3 bases from V and 5 from J; bases not matched to a gene: 4. The CDR3 here is CASSFRGGENIQYF. The CDR3 DNA follows: TGTGCCAGCAGTTTCAGAGGGGGCGAAAACATTCAGTACTTC.

This clone has a handful of counts. The chain has TRBV9 and TRBJ2-1; no reliable D call. Germline V gene sequence: CDR1 SGDLS, CDR2 YYNGEE. This CDR3 region has 13 residues. The V end was cut by 0 bases, the J end by 7 bases, with 8 bases between. The CDR3 nucleotides are TGTGCCAGCAGCGTAGAGCCCGAAAATGAGCAGTTCTTC. Translation gives CASSVEPENEQFF.

This sequence joins TRBV7-2 and TRBJ1-2; TRBD1 is a possible D gene (5 bases). The germline V and J ends were trimmed by 2 bases and 8 bases, with 12 bases remaining between them. This CDR3 contains 13 residues. Germline CDR1 and CDR2: SGHTA and FQGNSA. CDR3 amino acids: CASSLFRDGGYTF. The CDR3 DNA sequence: TGTGCCAGCAGCTTATTCAGGGATGGAGGCTACACCTTC.

This clone was detected only a few times. This chain links TRBV5-5 with TRBJ2-7, with 7 bases matching TRBD2. With V trimmed by 4 bases and J by 7 bases, 20 bases remained unmatched. The CDR3 contains 17 residues. The germline V gene has CDR1 SGHKS and CDR2 YYEKEE (reference sequence). The CDR3 coding sequence is TGTGCCAGCAGCCTCAAGGGTAGTGCGGGAGCCTCCCTGGAGCAGTACTTC. Translation: CASSLKGSAGASLEQYF.